The subject of this entry is one TCR beta chain. The target antigen is unknown. The record originates from a study of OX40 agonist ivuxolimab in advanced cancers. Across the study: Patients were treated with ivuxolimab, an agonistic anti-OX40 (CD134) antibody. Dose-escalation cases comprised hepatocellular carcinoma, melanoma, renal cell or head and neck cancer. The group had a mean age of 60 years, ranged from about 20 to 79, and was 80% to 90% male.

The repertoire was sequenced with immunoSEQ multiplex PCR; TCRdb's copy has only in-frame clones and lacks some. The table records tens of thousands of clones, over 75% of them present only once. Germline V CDR1 and CDR2: SGHAT, FQNNGV. The CDR3 runs 15 residues. Trimming cost V 5 bases and J 10 bases; bases outside gene matches: 10. Findings and limits, study-wide: Not determined was the antigen specificity of the expanded peripheral T cells.

This sequence originates from an adult with an advanced solid tumor such as melanoma, head and neck, liver or kidney cancer. The V and J genes are TRBV11-2 and TRBJ2-1, with 11 bases fitting TRBD2. The sequenced sample was CD4+ or CD8+ T cells sorted from blood, obtained in a trial of the OX40 agonist ivuxolimab. In DNA, the CDR3 is TGTGCCAGCAGCGTCATAGCGGGAGGGCCGGGAGAGCAGTTCTTC. Translated: CASSVIAGGPGEQFF.